A single TCR beta chain is shown here with its context. The antigen is unknown. The V gene lost 11 bases and the J gene lost 2 bases, with 10 bases spanning the gap. This CDR3 comprises 12 residues. Germline CDR1 reads MNHEY; CDR2 reads SVGAGI. Time point noted: baseline, week 1 (first vaccination visit). As for treatment: pre-vaccination baseline after standard-of-care therapy. Newly diagnosed WHO grade 3 or 4 IDH1-mutant, ATRX-lost astrocytomas were identified in the donors. This entry comes from a study of a mutant IDH1 vaccine in newly diagnosed glioma. On the study more broadly: Antecedent treatment encompassed radiotherapy, temozolomide, or their combination; the majority received both.

Assay: immunoSEQ multiplex PCR; the TCRdb copy retains only in-frame clones and omits some. The sample carries tens of thousands of clones, around 82% recorded once. General study points: Pseudoprogression seemingly bore no relation to changes in top peripheral T cell clonotypes.

Sample: PBMCs, taken from a glioma patient treated with radiotherapy, temozolomide or both. The sequence derives from a man aged 40-49 years with glioma. V and J are TRBV6-5 and TRBJ1-5; no clear D gene. Written as DNA, the CDR3 is TGTGCCTGCGGGAGCGGCAATCAGCCCCAGCATTTT. This translates into CACGSGNQPQHF.